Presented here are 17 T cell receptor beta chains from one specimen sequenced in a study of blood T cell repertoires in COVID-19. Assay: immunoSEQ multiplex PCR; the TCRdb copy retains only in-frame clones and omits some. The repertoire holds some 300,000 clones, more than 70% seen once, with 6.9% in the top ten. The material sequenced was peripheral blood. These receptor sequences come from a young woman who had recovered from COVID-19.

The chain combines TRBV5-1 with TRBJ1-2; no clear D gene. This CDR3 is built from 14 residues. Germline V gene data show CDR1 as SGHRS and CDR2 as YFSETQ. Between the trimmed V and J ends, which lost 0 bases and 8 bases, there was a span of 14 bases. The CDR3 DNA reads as TGCGCCAGCAGCTTGGTTCCGGGAATAGGAGGCTACACCTTC. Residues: CASSLVPGIGGYTF. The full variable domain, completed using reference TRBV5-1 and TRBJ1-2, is KAGVTQTPRYLIKTRGQQVTLSCSPISGHRSVSWYQQTPGQGLQFLFEYFSETQRNKGNFPGRFSGRQFSNSRSEMNVSTLELGDSALYLCASSLVPGIGGYTFGSGTRLTVV.

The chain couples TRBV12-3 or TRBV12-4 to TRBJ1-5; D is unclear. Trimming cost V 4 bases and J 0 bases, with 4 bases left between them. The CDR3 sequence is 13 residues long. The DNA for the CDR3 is TGTGCCAGCAGTTCACATAGCAATCAGCCCCAGCATTTT. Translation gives CASSSHSNQPQHF.

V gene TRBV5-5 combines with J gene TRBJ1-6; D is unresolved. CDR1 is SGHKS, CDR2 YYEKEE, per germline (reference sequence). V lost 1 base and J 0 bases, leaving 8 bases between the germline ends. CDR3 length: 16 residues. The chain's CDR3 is CASSLLTVSYNSPLHF. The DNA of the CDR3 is TGTGCCAGCAGCTTGCTTACAGTCTCCTATAATTCACCCCTCCACTTT.

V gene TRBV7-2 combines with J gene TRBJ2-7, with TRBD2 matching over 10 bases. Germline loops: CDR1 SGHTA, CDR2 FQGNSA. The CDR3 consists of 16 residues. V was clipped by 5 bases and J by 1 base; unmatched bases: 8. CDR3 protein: CASSLRSGGGSYEQYF. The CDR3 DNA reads TGTGCCAGCAGCCTCAGGAGCGGGGGGGGTTCCTACGAGCAGTACTTC.

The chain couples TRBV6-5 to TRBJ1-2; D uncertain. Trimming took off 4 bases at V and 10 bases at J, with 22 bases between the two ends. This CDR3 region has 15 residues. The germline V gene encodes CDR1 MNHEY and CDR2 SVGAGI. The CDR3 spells CASSWAARKSDVYTF. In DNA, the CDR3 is TGTGCCAGCAGTTGGGCAGCCAGGAAGTCCGATGTCTACACCTTC.

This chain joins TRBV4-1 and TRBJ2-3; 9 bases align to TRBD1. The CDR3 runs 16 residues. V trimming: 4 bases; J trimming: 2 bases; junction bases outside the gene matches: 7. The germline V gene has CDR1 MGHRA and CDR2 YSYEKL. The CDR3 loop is CASSPDRDRATDTQYF. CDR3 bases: TGCGCCAGCAGCCCCGATCGGGACAGGGCCACAGATACGCAGTATTTT.

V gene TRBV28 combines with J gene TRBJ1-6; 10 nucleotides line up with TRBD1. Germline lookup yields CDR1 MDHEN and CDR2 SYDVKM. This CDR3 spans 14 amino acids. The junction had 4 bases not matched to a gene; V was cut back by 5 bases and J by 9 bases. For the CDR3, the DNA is TGTGCCAGCAGTGAGACAGGGGGCACTTCACCCCTCCACTTT. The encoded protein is CASSETGGTSPLHF.

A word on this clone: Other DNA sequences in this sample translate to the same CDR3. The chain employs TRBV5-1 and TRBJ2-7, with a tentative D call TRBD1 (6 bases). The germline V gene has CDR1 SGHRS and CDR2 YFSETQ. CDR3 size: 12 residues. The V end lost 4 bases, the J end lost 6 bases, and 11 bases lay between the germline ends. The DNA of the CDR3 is TGCGCCAGCAGCCCTCAGGGGTCCGAGCAGTACTTC. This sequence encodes CASSPQGSEQYF.

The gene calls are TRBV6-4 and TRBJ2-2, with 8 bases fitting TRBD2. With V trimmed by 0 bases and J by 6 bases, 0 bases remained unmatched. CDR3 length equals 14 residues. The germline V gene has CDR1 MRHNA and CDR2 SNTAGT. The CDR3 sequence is CASSDSSGAGELFF. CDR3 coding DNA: TGTGCCAGCAGTGACTCTAGCGGGGCCGGGGAGCTGTTTTTT.

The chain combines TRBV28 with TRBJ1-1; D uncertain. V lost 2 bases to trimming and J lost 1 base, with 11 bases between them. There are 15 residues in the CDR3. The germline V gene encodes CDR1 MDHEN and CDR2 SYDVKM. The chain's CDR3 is CASSLGGGSNTEAFF. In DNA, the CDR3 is TGTGCCAGCAGTTTAGGTGGAGGATCGAACACTGAAGCTTTCTTT.

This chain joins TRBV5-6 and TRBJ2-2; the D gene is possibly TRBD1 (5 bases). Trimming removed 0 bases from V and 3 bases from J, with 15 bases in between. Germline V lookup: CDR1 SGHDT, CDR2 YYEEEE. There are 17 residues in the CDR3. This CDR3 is CASSLAWGSGDTGELFF. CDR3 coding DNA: TGTGCCAGCAGCTTGGCTTGGGGCAGTGGGGACACCGGGGAGCTGTTTTTT.

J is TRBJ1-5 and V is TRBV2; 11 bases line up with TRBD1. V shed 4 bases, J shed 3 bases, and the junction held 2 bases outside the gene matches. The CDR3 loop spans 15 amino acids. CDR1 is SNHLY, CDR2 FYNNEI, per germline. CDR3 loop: CASSGTGGDNQPQHF. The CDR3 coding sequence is TGTGCCAGCAGTGGGACAGGGGGCGACAATCAGCCCCAGCATTTT.

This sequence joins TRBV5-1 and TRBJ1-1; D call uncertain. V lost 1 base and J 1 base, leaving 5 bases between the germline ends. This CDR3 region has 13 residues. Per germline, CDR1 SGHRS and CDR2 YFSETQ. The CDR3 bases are TGCGCCAGCAGCTTGCGTCCGAACACTGAAGCTTTCTTT. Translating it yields CASSLRPNTEAFF.

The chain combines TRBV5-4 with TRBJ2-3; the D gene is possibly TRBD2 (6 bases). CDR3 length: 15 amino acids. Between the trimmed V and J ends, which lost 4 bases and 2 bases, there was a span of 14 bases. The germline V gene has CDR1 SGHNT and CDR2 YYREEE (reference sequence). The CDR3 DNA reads TGTGCCAGCAGCCCCTCGGGGGACGCCACAGATACGCAGTATTTT. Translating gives CASSPSGDATDTQYF. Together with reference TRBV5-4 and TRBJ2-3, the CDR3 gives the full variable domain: ETGVTQSPTHLIKTRGQQVTLRCSSQSGHNTVSWYQQALGQGPQFIFQYYREEENGRGNFPPRFSGLQFPNYSSELNVNALELDDSALYLCASSPSGDATDTQYFGPGTRLTVL.

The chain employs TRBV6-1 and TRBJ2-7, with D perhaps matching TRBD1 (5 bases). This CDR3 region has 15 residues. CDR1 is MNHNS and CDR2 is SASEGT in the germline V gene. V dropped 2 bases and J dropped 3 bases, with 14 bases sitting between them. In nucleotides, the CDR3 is TGTGCCAGCAGTGAATTTGGGCAGGGAAGCTACGAGCAGTACTTC. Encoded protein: CASSEFGQGSYEQYF.

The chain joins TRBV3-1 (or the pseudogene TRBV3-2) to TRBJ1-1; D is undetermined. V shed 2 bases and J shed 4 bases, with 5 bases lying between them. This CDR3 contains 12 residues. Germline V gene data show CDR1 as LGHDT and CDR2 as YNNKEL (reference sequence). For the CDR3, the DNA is TGTGCCAGCAGCCAAAGGAGCACTGAAGCTTTCTTT. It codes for CASSQRSTEAFF.

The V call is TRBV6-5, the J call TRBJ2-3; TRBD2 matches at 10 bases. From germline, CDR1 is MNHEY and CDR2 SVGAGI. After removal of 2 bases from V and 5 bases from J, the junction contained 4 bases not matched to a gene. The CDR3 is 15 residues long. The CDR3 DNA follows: TGTGCCAGCAGTTACGGGGGACTAGCGAGAGATACGCAGTATTTT. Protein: CASSYGGLARDTQYF.